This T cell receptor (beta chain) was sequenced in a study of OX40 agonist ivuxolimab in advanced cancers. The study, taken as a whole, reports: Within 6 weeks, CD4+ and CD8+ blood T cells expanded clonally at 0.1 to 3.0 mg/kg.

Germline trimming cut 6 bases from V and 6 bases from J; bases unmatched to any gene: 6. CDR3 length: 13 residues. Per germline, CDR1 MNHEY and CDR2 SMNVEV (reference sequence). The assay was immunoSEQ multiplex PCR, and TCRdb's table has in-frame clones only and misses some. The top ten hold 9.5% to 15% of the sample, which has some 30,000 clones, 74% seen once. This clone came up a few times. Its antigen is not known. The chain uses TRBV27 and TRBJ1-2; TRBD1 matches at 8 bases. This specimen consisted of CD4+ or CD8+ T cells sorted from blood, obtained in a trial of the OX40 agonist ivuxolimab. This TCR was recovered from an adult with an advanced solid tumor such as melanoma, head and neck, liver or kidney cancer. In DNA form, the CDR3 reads TGTGCCAGCAGGCGAAACAGGGGGGATGGCTACACCTTC. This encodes CASRRNRGDGYTF.